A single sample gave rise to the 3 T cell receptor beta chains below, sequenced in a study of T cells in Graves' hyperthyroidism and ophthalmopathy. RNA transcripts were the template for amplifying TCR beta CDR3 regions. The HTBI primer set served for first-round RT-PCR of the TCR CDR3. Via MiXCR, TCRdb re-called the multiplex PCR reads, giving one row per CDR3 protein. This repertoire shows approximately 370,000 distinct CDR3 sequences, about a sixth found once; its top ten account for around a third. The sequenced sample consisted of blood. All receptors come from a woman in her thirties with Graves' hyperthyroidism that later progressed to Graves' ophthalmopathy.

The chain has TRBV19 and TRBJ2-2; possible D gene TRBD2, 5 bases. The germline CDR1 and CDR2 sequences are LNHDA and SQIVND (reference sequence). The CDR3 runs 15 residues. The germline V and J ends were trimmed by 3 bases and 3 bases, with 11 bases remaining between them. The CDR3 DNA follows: TGTGCCAGTAGTATCCGGAATAGCGACACCGGGGAGCTGTTTTTT. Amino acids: CASSIRNSDTGELFF.

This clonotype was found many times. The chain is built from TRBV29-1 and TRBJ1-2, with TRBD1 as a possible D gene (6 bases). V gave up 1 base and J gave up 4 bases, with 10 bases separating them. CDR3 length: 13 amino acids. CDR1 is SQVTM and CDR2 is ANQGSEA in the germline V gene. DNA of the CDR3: TGCAGCGTTGAAGTGGGCAGGGGCTATGGCTACACCTTC. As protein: CSVEVGRGYGYTF.

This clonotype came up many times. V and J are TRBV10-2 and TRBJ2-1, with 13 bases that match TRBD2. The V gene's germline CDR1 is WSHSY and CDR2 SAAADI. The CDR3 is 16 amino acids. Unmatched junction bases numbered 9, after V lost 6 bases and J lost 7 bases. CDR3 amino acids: CASSRGGLAGSNEQFF. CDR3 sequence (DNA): TGCGCCAGCAGCCGCGGGGGACTAGCGGGGTCTAATGAGCAGTTCTTC.